The sample holds a few counts of the clone carrying this T cell receptor beta chain. Its target is unknown. MiXCR, run by TCRdb on the RT-PCR reads, gives a single entry per CDR3 protein. The sample has 600,000 to 850,000 distinct CDR3 sequences, 12% to 15% seen once. The data stem from a study of response to subunit inactivated influenza vaccine. Study conclusions and caveats: Authors suggested each seasonal influenza vaccination recruits few new T cells.

The sequencing here drew on PBMCs from blood, taken 14 to 15 days before vaccination. The TCR originated in a man aged 50 to 60 who received an inactivated influenza vaccine.

In nucleotides, the CDR3 is TGTGCCAGCAGCTTGAGTGGCTATCCCGAGCAGTACTTC. It yields the protein CASSLSGYPEQYF. The rearrangement joins TRBV7-2 to TRBJ2-7; D is undetermined. Germline CDR1 and CDR2: SGHTA and FQGNSA. The CDR3 length is 13 residues. The V and J ends lost 3 bases and 6 bases respectively, with 12 bases between them.